These T cell receptor beta chains were read from a single sample in a study of T cells in Graves' hyperthyroidism and ophthalmopathy. TCRdb redid the calling of the multiplex PCR reads with MiXCR, one entry per CDR3 protein. The sample records about 340,000 distinct CDR3 sequences, roughly 23% being singletons. The material sequenced was blood. The receptors stem from a woman aged 45-65 years with Graves' hyperthyroidism. The CDR3 runs from the conserved cysteine through the conserved F or W. The D gene is left open where the match is weak. Clone size appears in some rows only: once, few, many, or a class for an expanded clone.

clone_size,j_call,v_call,d_call,cdr3_nt,cdr3_aa
NA,TRBJ2-2,TRBV5-5,TRBD1,TGTGCCAGCAGCGACGCGACAGGGGTGAACACCGGGGAGCTGTTTTTT,CASSDATGVNTGELFF
many,TRBJ2-4,TRBV5-1,TRBD2,TGCGCCAGCAGCGGAGGACTAGCGGGAGGGCAAAACATTCAGTACTTC,CASSGGLAGGQNIQYF
few,TRBJ2-5,TRBV4-1,NA,TGCGCCAGCAGCCAAGGAGACGGAGGGATCCAAGAGACCCAGTACTTC,CASSQGDGGIQETQYF
many,TRBJ2-4,TRBV28,TRBD1,TGTGCCAGCAGCCACAGGGGAATGAACATTCAGTACTTC,CASSHRGMNIQYF
few,TRBJ2-1,TRBV7-9,TRBD2,TGTGCCAGCAGCTTATTGGGAGGGGCGTACAATGAGCAGTTCTTC,CASSLLGGAYNEQFF
NA,TRBJ2-3,TRBV29-1,NA,TGCAGCGTTGAAGGAACCCTGGACAGCACAGATACGCAGTATTTT,CSVEGTLDSTDTQYF
NA,TRBJ1-2,TRBV30,NA,TGTGCCCGAAACAAACAGGGAGGCTATGGCTACACCTTC,CARNKQGGYGYTF
few,TRBJ2-5,TRBV11-3,NA,TGTGCCAGCAGAATCAGGGCTTTGGGAGAGACCCAGTACTTC,CASRIRALGETQYF
NA,TRBJ2-6,TRBV28,TRBD1,TGTGCCAGCAGGCAATGGGACAGTTCCTCTGGGGCCAACGTCCTGACTTTC,CASRQWDSSSGANVLTF
NA,TRBJ1-2,TRBV5-1,NA,TGCGCCAGCAGCTTGGAAGGACTCACGAACTATGGCTACACCTTC,CASSLEGLTNYGYTF
many,TRBJ2-1,TRBV6-1,NA,TGTGCCAGCAGTGAACGGGGTTACTACAATGAGCAGTTCTTC,CASSERGYYNEQFF
many,TRBJ2-7,TRBV7-9,NA,TGTGCCAGCAGCTTAGTATCCGGGGGCGAGCAGTACTTC,CASSLVSGGEQYF
NA,TRBJ2-1,TRBV5-1,TRBD2,TGCGCCAGCAGCTTGGGGGGTCTAGCGGGGAGTTTCAATGAGCAGTTCTTC,CASSLGGLAGSFNEQFF
many,TRBJ1-2,TRBV2,TRBD1,TGTGCCAGCAAGCCGGGACAGGGATATGGCTACACCTTC,CASKPGQGYGYTF
NA,TRBJ1-2,TRBV6-1,NA,TGTGCCAGCAGTGAAACAGGGTACTACGGCTACACCTTC,CASSETGYYGYTF
few,TRBJ1-5,TRBV7-6,TRBD1,TGTGCCAGCAGCCCACAGGGGGCAAGGCAGCCCCAGCATTTT,CASSPQGARQPQHF
many,TRBJ1-4,TRBV5-1,NA,TGCGCCAGCAGCGGAGACGGGACAAGGAATGAAAAACTGTTTTTT,CASSGDGTRNEKLFF
many,TRBJ1-1,TRBV5-1,TRBD1,TGCGCCAGCAGCTTGAGACAGGGTCCTAGCGCTGAAGCTTTCTTT,CASSLRQGPSAEAFF
few,TRBJ2-5,TRBV7-9,TRBD1,TGTGCCAGCAGCTTAGCGGACAGGCCAAACCAAGAGACCCAGTACTTC,CASSLADRPNQETQYF
many,TRBJ1-5,TRBV7-2,NA,TGTGCCAGCAGCTTAACTGGCAATCAGCCCCAGCATTTT,CASSLTGNQPQHF
NA,TRBJ2-2,TRBV27,NA,TGTGCCAGCAACCGCGACGGTGCCACCGGGGAGCTGTTTTTT,CASNRDGATGELFF
many,TRBJ1-4,TRBV5-1,NA,TGCGCCAGCAGCCAGGGACAATATAATGAAAAACTGTTTTTT,CASSQGQYNEKLFF
few,TRBJ1-2,TRBV5-4,NA,TGTGCCAGCAGCTTGGTCGGGACTCATGGCTACACCTTC,CASSLVGTHGYTF
many,TRBJ2-3,TRBV18,TRBD1,TGTGCCAGCTCACCAGCCAACCGTGTAGGGACAGGGAGCACAGATACGCAGTATTTT,CASSPANRVGTGSTDTQYF
NA,TRBJ1-4,TRBV5-1,NA,TGCGCCAGCAGCTTCACCCGGACAGACAATAATGAAAAACTGTTTTTT,CASSFTRTDNNEKLFF
few,TRBJ2-3,TRBV6-1,TRBD2,TGTGCCAGCAGTGATAGCGGGAGGGCCGCAGATACGCAGTATTTT,CASSDSGRAADTQYF
many,TRBJ2-5,TRBV20-1,TRBD1,TGCAGTGCTGAGACAGGGGGCGAGTGGACCCAGTACTTC,CSAETGGEWTQYF
NA,TRBJ2-7,TRBV2,TRBD2,TGTGCCAGCGCAGGCGGGGGGCTACTCTCCTACGAGCAGTACTTC,CASAGGGLLSYEQYF
many,TRBJ2-4,TRBV27,NA,TGTGCCAGCAGGGGGGCGGCCAAAAACATTCAGTACTTC,CASRGAAKNIQYF
NA,TRBJ1-5,TRBV20-1,NA,TGCAGTGCTGGCGGAAACCTTCAGCCCCAGCATTTT,CSAGGNLQPQHF
NA,TRBJ2-7,TRBV7-8,TRBD2,TGTGCCAGCAGCCCTAGAGCCCCGGCTAGCGGGAATACCTACGAGCAGTACTTC,CASSPRAPASGNTYEQYF
many,TRBJ2-5,TRBV7-2,TRBD1,TGTGCCAGCAGCAACGCAGGGGGCAAGGAGACCCAGTACTTC,CASSNAGGKETQYF
many,TRBJ2-2,TRBV3-1,NA,TGTGCCAGCAGCCGAGAGCGGACAAACACCGGGGAGCTGTTTTTT,CASSRERTNTGELFF
many,TRBJ2-2,TRBV7-2,NA,TGTGCCAGCAGCTTAGGGTTCCGACTACTGAACACCGGGGAGCTGTTTTTT,CASSLGFRLLNTGELFF
NA,TRBJ2-7,TRBV4-2,NA,TGTGCCAGCAGCCAAGAGGGGAACTACGAGCAGTACTTC,CASSQEGNYEQYF
NA,TRBJ1-2,TRBV5-6,NA,TGTGCCAGCAGCTGGGCTCTCTCCAATAACTATGGCTACACCTTC,CASSWALSNNYGYTF
many,TRBJ1-1,TRBV5-1,NA,TGCGCCAGCAGCGTCGGGACGGCGAACACTGAAGCTTTCTTT,CASSVGTANTEAFF
few,TRBJ1-1,TRBV3-1,NA,TGTGCCAGCAGTTTAGGAGGCTGGGGCAACACTGAAGCTTTCTTT,CASSLGGWGNTEAFF
many,TRBJ2-7,TRBV5-6,TRBD2,TGTGCCAGCAGCTTGGATTCGGGGACTAGCGGATTCTACGAGCAGTACTTC,CASSLDSGTSGFYEQYF
many,TRBJ2-1,TRBV30,NA,TGTGCCTGGAGAGGACAGAGCTCCTACAATGAGCAGTTCTTC,CAWRGQSSYNEQFF
few,TRBJ1-6,TRBV6-1,NA,TGTGCCTCCTTGGAGGGGGGCTCCTATAATTCACCCCTCCACTTT,CASLEGGSYNSPLHF
many,TRBJ2-1,TRBV5-4,TRBD1,TGTGCCAGCAGCGGGAAGGGACAGGAGATCTACAATGAGCAGTTCTTC,CASSGKGQEIYNEQFF
few,TRBJ2-7,TRBV12-3/TRBV12-4,NA,TGTGCCAGCAGTTTCCGGGGGAGCGGCGAGCAGTACTTC,CASSFRGSGEQYF
NA,TRBJ1-2,TRBV7-2,TRBD1,TGTGCCAGCAGCCCTGAGGGACAGGGGAGTCGCGGCTACACCTTC,CASSPEGQGSRGYTF
many,TRBJ1-5,TRBV7-8,NA,TGTGCCAGCAGCTGGGGTCGCGGCAGGGGTAGCAATCAGCCCCAGCATTTT,CASSWGRGRGSNQPQHF
many,TRBJ1-2,TRBV28,NA,TGTGCCAGCAGTTTATACCTGATATTTGCAGGTTCTTACGGCTACACCTTC,CASSLYLIFAGSYGYTF
few,TRBJ1-2,TRBV28,TRBD1,TGTGCCAGCAGATCCACAGGGGGCCTGGTGGATGGCTACACCTTC,CASRSTGGLVDGYTF